The 13 T cell receptor beta chains presented below share a single source sample, sequenced in a study of cytomegalovirus exposure and HLA in healthy donors. PCR employed 60 Vbeta and 13 Jbeta primers. Repertoires were generated with immunoSEQ multiplex PCR, while TCRdb's copy carries only in-frame clones and drops some. Of around 110,000 clones in the sample, roughly 80% were seen once. Material for sequencing was PBMCs. The receptors were sampled from a man under 40 in good health and CMV-seronegative.

This sequence joins TRBV2 and TRBJ1-1; 9 nucleotides match TRBD1. The CDR3 is 16 amino acids. Per germline, CDR1 SNHLY and CDR2 FYNNEI. With V trimmed by 6 bases and J by 2 bases, 10 bases remained unmatched. The CDR3 loop reads CASSRDRALENTEAFF. The DNA for the CDR3 is TGTGCCAGCAGCCGGGACAGGGCATTAGAAAACACTGAAGCTTTCTTT.

The sample holds a few counts of this clone. The J gene is TRBJ2-5, the V gene TRBV28, with TRBD1 matching over 7 bases. The CDR3 covers 17 residues. Looked up from germline, CDR1 is MDHEN and CDR2 is SYDVKM. Trimming at V came to 5 bases and at J to 1 base, leaving 13 bases not matched to a gene. The CDR3 DNA reads TGTGCCAGCAGTCCCCCCGACAGGGTTCTGGGCCAAGAGACCCAGTACTTC. As protein: CASSPPDRVLGQETQYF.

This chain joins TRBV19 and TRBJ2-7, with TRBD1 matching 11 bases. This CDR3 has 15 residues. With 6 bases clipped from V and 1 base from J, the junction kept 5 bases outside the gene matches. Germline CDR1 reads LNHDA; CDR2 reads SQIVND (reference sequence). The CDR3 here is CASSQGQGASYEQYF. CDR3 DNA: TGTGCCAGTAGCCAAGGACAGGGGGCTTCCTACGAGCAGTACTTC.

The rearrangement joins TRBV10-1 to TRBJ2-3; TRBD2 matches at 13 bases. The length of the CDR3 is 16 residues. Germline V CDR1 and CDR2: WNHNN, SYGVQD (reference sequence). Unmatched junction bases numbered 0, after V lost 2 bases and J lost 1 base. Here the CDR3 reads CASSEGLAGGTDTQYF. The CDR3 coding sequence is TGCGCCAGCAGTGAGGGACTAGCGGGGGGCACAGATACGCAGTATTTT.

This clone was counted a single time. The chain uses TRBV5-6 and TRBJ2-2; tentatively, D is TRBD1 (5 bases). CDR1 is SGHDT, CDR2 YYEEEE, per germline. The CDR3 has 12 residues. Deletions cut 3 bases from V and 13 bases from J, with 13 bases between. The CDR3 here is CASSSQGRVLFF. The CDR3 DNA reads as TGTGCCAGCAGCTCCCAAGGCAGGGTGCTGTTTTTT.

The gene calls are TRBV2 and TRBJ2-1, with 13 nucleotides matching TRBD2. V was pared by 7 bases and J by 4 bases, with 7 bases of the junction left unmatched. Germline lookup yields CDR1 SNHLY and CDR2 FYNNEI. The CDR3 sequence is 16 residues long. The CDR3 nucleotides are TGTGCCAGCAACCCACTAGCGGGGGGGAGTTACAATGAGCAGTTCTTC. Translated: CASNPLAGGSYNEQFF.

This clone was detected a few times. J is TRBJ2-7 and V is TRBV28, with 8 positions matching TRBD1. CDR3 length: 14 residues. Germline V lookup: CDR1 MDHEN, CDR2 SYDVKM. The ends lost 5 bases at V and 3 bases at J; junction bases unmatched: 6. Here the CDR3 DNA reads TGTGCCAGCAGTAAGGCAGGGGGCGTCTACGAGCAGTACTTC. Translation gives CASSKAGGVYEQYF. The complete variable domain, with remaining parts taken from reference TRBV28 and TRBJ2-7, reads DVKVTQSSRYLVKRTGEKVFLECVQDMDHENMFWYRQDPGLGLRLIYFSYDVKMKEKGDIPEGYSVSREKKERFSLILESASTNQTSMYLCASSKAGGVYEQYFGPGTRLTVT.

The count of this clone is one. The chain has TRBV11-2 and TRBJ2-1; tentatively, D is TRBD2 (5 bases). The CDR3 covers 18 residues. V was pared by 1 base and J by 2 bases, with 18 bases between. Germline V gene data show CDR1 as SGHAT and CDR2 as FQNNGV. The CDR3 protein is CASSLGPPAGATYNEQFF. CDR3 coding DNA: TGTGCCAGCAGCTTAGGCCCCCCGGCGGGTGCAACCTACAATGAGCAGTTCTTC.

This clone was detected a few times. V gene TRBV27 combines with J gene TRBJ2-5; 9 bases map to TRBD2. The V gene's germline CDR1 is MNHEY and CDR2 SMNVEV (reference sequence). The junction had 8 bases not matched to a gene; V was cut back by 5 bases and J by 7 bases. The CDR3 runs to 14 residues. In DNA form, the CDR3 reads TGTGCCAGCAGTCTTAAGCGGGGGGCAGGGACCCAGTACTTC. Its translation is CASSLKRGAGTQYF.

This clone has just one count. The chain links TRBV7-9 to TRBJ1-5; 8 bases are shared with TRBD1. This CDR3 comprises 14 residues. With 4 bases clipped from V and 5 bases from J, the junction kept 4 bases outside the gene matches. Germline CDR1 is SEHNR and CDR2 is FQNEAQ (reference sequence). The CDR3 here is CASSSDRDHQPQHF. The DNA for the CDR3 is TGTGCCAGCAGCTCGGACAGGGACCATCAGCCCCAGCATTTT.

Regarding this clone: The sample holds other DNA sequences that translate to the same CDR3. V gene TRBV6-5 combines with J gene TRBJ1-3; D is unclear. CDR3 length: 16 amino acids. Per the germline V gene, CDR1 is MNHEY and CDR2 is SVGAGI. V lost 0 bases and J 0 bases, leaving 9 bases between the germline ends. CDR3 sequence (DNA): TGTGCCAGCAGTTACTCGAGGGCCTCCTCTGGAAACACCATATATTTT. This encodes CASSYSRASSGNTIYF.

The chain is built from TRBV7-9 and TRBJ2-5, with D tentatively TRBD2 (5 bases). CDR1 and CDR2 (germline): SEHNR, FQNEAQ (reference sequence). Trimming took 4 bases from V and 1 from J, leaving 13 bases between them. CDR3 length: 15 residues. CDR3: CASSSFRGSQETQYF. Written as DNA, the CDR3 is TGTGCCAGCAGCTCATTTCGAGGGAGCCAAGAGACCCAGTACTTC. Full variable domain (remainder filled in from reference TRBV7-9 and TRBJ2-5): DTGVSQNPRHKITKRGQNVTFRCDPISEHNRLYWYRQTLGQGPEFLTYFQNEAQLEKSRLLSDRFSAERPKGSFSTLEIQRTEQGDSAMYLCASSSFRGSQETQYFGPGTRLLVL.

The CDR3 loop reads CASSLGGIFSEAFF. Here the CDR3 DNA reads TGTGCCAGCAGCTTAGGGGGCATCTTCTCTGAAGCTTTCTTT. The V and J genes are TRBV7-2 and TRBJ1-1; D is perhaps TRBD1 (5 bases). The germline V and J ends were trimmed by 1 base and 6 bases, with 12 bases remaining between them. CDR3 size: 14 residues. The germline gives CDR1 SGHTA, CDR2 FQGNSA.